This T cell receptor beta chain emerged from a study of monozygotic twins with inflammatory bowel disease (dated by TCRdb to about 2019). Study-level background: The full study comprised some 30 monozygotic twin pairs: nine German pairs (four IBD-concordant, five IBD-discordant) and 19 IBD-discordant Danish pairs. The search for disease-associated traits relied mainly on comparing, within discordant pairs, IBD patients with their genetically identical healthy co-twins. Each individual had, on average, about 151 000 unique TCRalpha sequences and 181 000 unique TCRbeta sequences available for analysis.

A roughly 2.5 ml peripheral blood sample was drawn into PAXgene tubes per donor and stored at -80°C. Without any T cell sorting, total RNA was extracted from whole blood using the PAXgene blood miRNA kit on an automated QIAcube. Peripheral blood from monozygotic twin pairs, either concordant or discordant for inflammatory bowel disease, underwent deep TCRalpha and TCRbeta repertoire profiling that used unique molecular barcoding. Smoking habits were recorded for all twin pairs, with individuals classified as current, former or never smokers. The germline V gene gives CDR1 as SGHRS and CDR2 as YFSETQ. Including cysteine and phenylalanine, the CDR3 has 13 amino acids. The DNA sequence is not available. On the study overall, not on this receptor specifically: TCRbeta repertoire diversity, by inverse Simpson index, was decreased in IBD patients compared with their healthy co-twins. IBD patients shared fewer clonotypes with other individuals than healthy twins did, most markedly in patients showing signs of disease activity. No difference in repertoire similarity was observed between concordant and discordant twins, possibly owing to limited statistical power. No single strong signal or clonotype linked to IBD turned up in the results, so the idea that one exists was not supported. Distinction between different T cell subtypes could not be achieved in the analysis. Differing immunosuppressive treatments among patients may have added background noise and inter-individual variability to the repertoires.

A word on this clonotype: No antigen is known for it.

The library relied on 5' RACE. Preparation of each TCR library used 3,500 to 4,500 ng of total RNA. For each sample, cDNA synthesis was carried out in eight separate reactions using SMARTScribe reverse transcriptase. During cDNA synthesis, template switching introduced unique molecular identifiers that contained a 6-nucleotide sample barcode. Two nested PCRs of about 15 and 9 cycles amplified the TCRalpha and TCRbeta cDNA, and bead purification followed each PCR. Before amplification, the cDNA was treated with uracil DNA-glycosylase and purified using the QIAquick PCR purification kit. The second PCR added Illumina TruSeq-compatible adapters along with sample-specific barcodes. TapeStation and Qubit were used to check library quality and concentration, and roughly 4.9 ng of each library was pooled. The pooled libraries were sequenced with 2 x 100 bp reads and custom sequencing primers on an Illumina HiSeq2500 single-index Rapid Run. The study's processing was this. PCR and sequencing errors were corrected by UMI-based consensus assembly using MiGEC version 1.2.6. MiXCR version 2.1.1 was used to carry out V(D)J alignment, clonotype assembly and CDR3 extraction. Normalisation of gene usage, clonotype sharing and MAIT/NKT TCR abundance was achieved by analysing the top 1000, 10 000 and 20 000 clonotypes per sample. After downsampling to 27 000 UMIs, diversity was calculated as the inverse Simpson index using the vegan R package. Paired Mann-Whitney U tests on discordant twin pairs were used, with Benjamini-Hochberg multiple-testing correction. TCRdb reprocessed the reads, and each CDR3 protein sequence is entered once, without DNA. The V and J calls and clone size are TCRdb's, not the authors'. The sample table holds 310,000 or so distinct CDR3 sequences. The ten largest clonotypes hold 2% of the sample.

Sequencing input: blood. The receptor chain draws on TRBV5-1 and TRBJ1-1. This TCR derives from a human donor with ulcerative colitis or Crohn's disease, or a healthy co-twin of an affected twin (not recorded which). The CDR3: CASKESGNTEAFF.